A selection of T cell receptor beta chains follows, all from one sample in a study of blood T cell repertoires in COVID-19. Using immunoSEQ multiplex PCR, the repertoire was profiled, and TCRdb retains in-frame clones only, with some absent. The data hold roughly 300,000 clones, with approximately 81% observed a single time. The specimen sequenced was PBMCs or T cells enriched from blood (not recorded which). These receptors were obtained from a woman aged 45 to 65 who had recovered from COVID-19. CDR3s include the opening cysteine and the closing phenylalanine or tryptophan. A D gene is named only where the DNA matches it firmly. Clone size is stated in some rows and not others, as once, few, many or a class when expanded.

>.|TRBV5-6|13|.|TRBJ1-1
CASSLVLRSEAFF
TGTGCCAGCAGCTTGGTATTACGGAGCGAAGCTTTCTTT
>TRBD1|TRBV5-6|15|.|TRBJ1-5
CASSWGQGASQPQHF
TGTGCCAGCAGCTGGGGACAGGGGGCGAGCCAGCCCCAGCATTTT
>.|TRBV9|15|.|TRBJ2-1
CASSGVATGLSEQFF
TGTGCCAGCAGCGGGGTCGCGACAGGATTGAGTGAGCAGTTCTTC
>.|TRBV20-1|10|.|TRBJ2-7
CSARHREQYF
TGCAGTGCTAGACATCGGGAGCAGTACTTC
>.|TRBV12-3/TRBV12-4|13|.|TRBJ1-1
CASSLTGGQGAFF
TGTGCCAGCAGCCTAACGGGGGGCCAGGGGGCTTTCTTT
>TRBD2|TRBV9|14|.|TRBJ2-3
CASSGDGSGGTQYF
TGTGCCAGCAGCGGAGACGGATCGGGGGGTACGCAGTATTTT
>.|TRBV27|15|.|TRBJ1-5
CASKLQGMGNQPQHF
TGTGCCAGCAAGTTACAGGGCATGGGCAATCAGCCCCAGCATTTT
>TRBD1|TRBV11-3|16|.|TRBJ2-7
CASSLGTGNRSYEQYF
TGTGCCAGCAGCTTAGGGACAGGGAATCGATCCTACGAGCAGTACTTC
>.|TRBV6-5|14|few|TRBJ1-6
CASSYGRGNSPLHF
TGTGCCAGCAGTTACGGCAGGGGTAATTCACCCCTCCACTTT
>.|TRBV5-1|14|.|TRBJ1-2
CASSLPSGAYGYTF
TGCGCCAGCAGCTTGCCCTCTGGGGCCTATGGCTACACCTTC
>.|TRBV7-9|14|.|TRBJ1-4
CASSLALTNEKLFF
TGTGCCAGCAGCTTAGCCTTAACTAATGAAAAACTGTTTTTT
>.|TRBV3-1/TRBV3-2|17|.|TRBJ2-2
CASSHEKGVRLAGELFF
TGTGCCAGCAGCCATGAAAAGGGAGTTAGACTGGCCGGGGAGCTGTTTTTT
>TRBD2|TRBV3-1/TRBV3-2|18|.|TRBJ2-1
CASSLGERGGLSYNEQFF
TGTGCCAGCAGCCTTGGCGAGCGGGGGGGCCTTTCCTACAATGAGCAGTTCTTC
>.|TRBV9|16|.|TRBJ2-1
CASSPHPRGSYNEQFF
TGTGCCAGCAGCCCTCACCCTAGGGGCTCCTACAATGAGCAGTTCTTC
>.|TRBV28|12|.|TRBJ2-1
CASTLTGRGQFF
TGTGCCAGCACCCTTACTGGCCGGGGGCAGTTCTTC
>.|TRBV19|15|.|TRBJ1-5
CASSQARRGNQPQHF
TGTGCCAGTAGTCAGGCCAGACGGGGGAATCAGCCCCAGCATTTT
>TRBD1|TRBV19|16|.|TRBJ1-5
CASSRRPDRAHQPQHF
TGTGCCAGTAGTCGGCGACCCGACAGGGCCCATCAGCCCCAGCATTTT
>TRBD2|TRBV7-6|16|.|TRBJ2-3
CASSPKPGLASDTQYF
TGTGCCAGCAGCCCAAAACCGGGACTAGCGTCAGATACGCAGTATTTT
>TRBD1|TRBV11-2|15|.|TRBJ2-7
CASSLVGQASGEQYF
TGTGCCAGCAGCTTAGTTGGACAGGCTTCCGGCGAGCAGTACTTC
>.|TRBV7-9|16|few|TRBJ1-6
CASSDPNRGADSPLHF
TGTGCCAGCAGCGACCCTAATAGGGGCGCGGATTCACCCCTCCACTTT
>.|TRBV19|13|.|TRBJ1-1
CASSPVLNTEAFF
TGTGCCAGTAGTCCGGTCTTGAACACTGAAGCTTTCTTT
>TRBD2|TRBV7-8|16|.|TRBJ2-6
CASSRLAGSGANVLTF
TGTGCCAGCAGCAGATTAGCGGGCTCTGGGGCCAACGTCCTGACTTTC
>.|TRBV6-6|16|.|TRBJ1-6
CASSQGGHSNNSPLHF
TGTGCCAGCAGTCAAGGGGGACATTCGAATAATTCACCCCTCCACTTT
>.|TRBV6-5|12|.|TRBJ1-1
CASTFRNTEAFF
TGTGCCAGCACCTTTAGGAACACTGAAGCTTTCTTT
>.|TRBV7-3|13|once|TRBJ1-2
CASSRGGNYGYTF
TGTGCCAGCAGCAGGGGGGGCAACTATGGCTACACCTTC